The rows below give T cell receptor beta chains drawn from one sample of a study of blood T cell repertoires in COVID-19. Produced via immunoSEQ multiplex PCR; TCRdb's table is partial and in-frame only. Of fewer than 300,000 clones in the sample, approximately 91% were seen once. Sequenced input: PBMCs or T cells enriched from blood (not recorded which). Receptors originate from a woman between 40 and 50 years old with acute COVID-19. CDR3s include the opening cysteine and the closing phenylalanine or tryptophan. A D gene is named only where the DNA matches it firmly. Rows give clone size only sometimes, using once, few, many, or a class for an expanded clone.

>TRBV2|14|-|TRBJ1-3|-
TGTGCCAGCAGTGAACCGGTCTCTGGAAACACCATATATTTT
CASSEPVSGNTIYF
>TRBV3-1/TRBV3-2|15|TRBD2|TRBJ2-5|-
TGTGCCAGCATGACTAGCGGGAGGGGTGCGGCAACCCAGTACTTC
CASMTSGRGAATQYF
>TRBV28|12|-|TRBJ1-6|once
TGTGCCAGCAGTTTTCAGAATTCACCCCTCCACTTT
CASSFQNSPLHF
>TRBV3-1/TRBV3-2|15|-|TRBJ2-5|once
TGTGCCAGCAGCCAAGAGGGCAGTTCGTGGGAGACCCAGTACTTC
CASSQEGSSWETQYF
>TRBV28|17|TRBD2|TRBJ2-1|-
TGTGCCAGCAGCTCCCGGACTAGCGGGATCGCCTACAATGAGCAGTTCTTC
CASSSRTSGIAYNEQFF
>TRBV7-9|14|TRBD1|TRBJ1-1|-
TGTGCCAGCAGCTCCGAGAGACAGGGCGCTGAAGCTTTCTTT
CASSSERQGAEAFF
>TRBV19|17|TRBD1|TRBJ1-2|-
TGTGCCAGTAGTAATCGGCGGGACAGTGAAGCTAACTATGGCTACACCTTC
CASSNRRDSEANYGYTF
>TRBV2|14|-|TRBJ1-5|-
TGTGCCAGCACTAGGGAGGGGAGCAATCAGCCCCAGCATTTT
CASTREGSNQPQHF
>TRBV18|17|-|TRBJ1-3|once
TGTGCCAGCTCACCACTTTTCAGGGGAGATGTGGGAAACACCATATATTTT
CASSPLFRGDVGNTIYF
>TRBV18|14|TRBD1|TRBJ2-7|-
TGTGCCAGCTCACCAGGGACAGGGCCGGGAGAGCAGTACTTC
CASSPGTGPGEQYF
>TRBV5-6|16|-|TRBJ2-3|-
TGTGCCAGCAGCCCGGGATGGGGTTCTAGCACAGATACGCAGTATTTT
CASSPGWGSSTDTQYF
>TRBV5-1|14|-|TRBJ2-1|-
TGCGCCAGCAGCTTGGGGACAGTCTACAATGAGCAGTTCTTC
CASSLGTVYNEQFF
>TRBV19|14|TRBD1|TRBJ2-7|-
TGTGCCAGTACCGCCGGGACAGGGGCCTACGAGCAGTACTTC
CASTAGTGAYEQYF
>TRBV10-3|16|TRBD2|TRBJ2-7|-
TGTGCCATCAGTGAGTCCTTGGGGCGGGGGGAATACGAGCAGTACTTC
CAISESLGRGEYEQYF
>TRBV7-6|16|TRBD1|TRBJ1-5|-
TGTGCCAGCAGCTTAGGCTCCGGACAGGTTAATCAGCCCCAGCATTTT
CASSLGSGQVNQPQHF
>TRBV5-6|14|TRBD1|TRBJ2-2|-
TGTGCCAGCAGCCGGGACAGGGGAACCGGGGAGCTGTTTTTT
CASSRDRGTGELFF
>TRBV6-1|15|-|TRBJ2-7|-
TGTGCCAGCAGTGAGCTGAGGGTATCCGCTTACGAGCAGTACTTC
CASSELRVSAYEQYF
>TRBV3-1/TRBV3-2|17|TRBD1|TRBJ2-6|-
TGTGCCAGCAGCCCTTGGACAGGGACCTCTGGGGCCAACGTCCTGACTTTC
CASSPWTGTSGANVLTF
>TRBV30|14|-|TRBJ2-2|-
TGTGCCTGGAGTCGTCGGACGGGAACCGGGGAGCTGTTTTTT
CAWSRRTGTGELFF
>TRBV5-1|13|TRBD1|TRBJ2-2|-
TGCGCCAGCAGCCCAGGGGGCGGCGGGGAGCTGTTTTTT
CASSPGGGGELFF
>TRBV29-1|14|TRBD2|TRBJ2-3|-
TGCAGCGTTGATTGGCGGGGGAGCACAGATACGCAGTATTTT
CSVDWRGSTDTQYF
>TRBV11-3|16|TRBD2|TRBJ2-1|-
TGTGCCAGCAGCCCTACTAGCGGGAGGGCAGGCTATGAGCAGTTCTTC
CASSPTSGRAGYEQFF
>TRBV27|13|-|TRBJ2-5|-
TGTGCCAGCAGTTTATCGGGGGGTGGGACCCAGTACTTC
CASSLSGGGTQYF
>TRBV18|13|-|TRBJ2-7|-
TGTGCCAGCTCACCACAGCTAGCTGGTGAGCAGTACTTC
CASSPQLAGEQYF
>TRBV5-4|14|TRBD2|TRBJ2-3|-
TGTGCCAGCAGCTTAGGGACTAGCGGAGATACGCAGTATTTT
CASSLGTSGDTQYF
>TRBV6-5|15|TRBD1|TRBJ2-1|-
TGTGCCAGCAGTCAGACAGGGGTAGGACACAATGAGCAGTTCTTC
CASSQTGVGHNEQFF
>TRBV6-2/TRBV6-3|17|TRBD2|TRBJ2-1|-
TGTGCCAGCAGTTACTCGATACTAGCGGGAGGTAGGAATGAGCAGTTCTTC
CASSYSILAGGRNEQFF
>TRBV27|14|TRBD1|TRBJ1-2|-
TGTGCCAGCAGGCGACAGGGGCCTAACTATGGCTACACCTTC
CASRRQGPNYGYTF
>TRBV4-3|18|-|TRBJ2-3|-
TGCGCCAGCAGCCAAGAGATGAGCTGGGCCGTCTCTATGGATACGCAGTATTTT
CASSQEMSWAVSMDTQYF
>TRBV7-6|15|-|TRBJ2-5|-
TGTGCCAGCAGCTTACGGGCGGACAGAGAAGAGACCCAGTACTTC
CASSLRADREETQYF
>TRBV18|16|-|TRBJ1-1|-
TGTGCCAGCTCACCCAGGGGACAAGAAAAGAACACTGAAGCTTTCTTT
CASSPRGQEKNTEAFF
>TRBV6-2/TRBV6-3|15|-|TRBJ2-1|once
TGTGCCAGCAGTTCCGGCGGAGGACTCTACAATGAGCAGTTCTTC
CASSSGGGLYNEQFF
>TRBV5-8|12|TRBD1|TRBJ1-4|-
TGTGCCAGCGACAGGGAGGAAGAAAAACTGTTTTTT
CASDREEEKLFF
>TRBV28|15|-|TRBJ2-1|-
TGTGCCTCCTTCAGAGGGGGTATGGCCTACAATGAGCAGTTCTTC
CASFRGGMAYNEQFF
>TRBV29-1|12|-|TRBJ2-1|-
TGCAGCGTTTCGAACAGATACAATGAGCAGTTCTTC
CSVSNRYNEQFF
>TRBV18|13|-|TRBJ1-2|-
TGTGCCAGCTCCAGGACGGGAGACTATGGCTACACCTTC
CASSRTGDYGYTF
>TRBV5-4|15|-|TRBJ1-1|once
TGTGCCAGCAGCTTGGTTGACAGGATGAACACTGAAGCTTTCTTT
CASSLVDRMNTEAFF
>TRBV5-3|14|TRBD1|TRBJ2-5|-
TGTGCCAGAAGCTACACAGGGGCTCAAGAGACCCAGTACTTC
CARSYTGAQETQYF
>TRBV11-1|15|TRBD1|TRBJ1-6|-
TGTGCCAGCAGCGTGACAGGGGGTCGAATATCACCCCTCCACTTT
CASSVTGGRISPLHF
>TRBV19|14|-|TRBJ1-1|-
TGTGCCAGTAGTTACGACAGGTATAAGTTGGCGGCTTTCTTT
CASSYDRYKLAAFF
>TRBV24-1|14|-|TRBJ1-2|-
TGTGCCACCAGTGATTTGACGGAGAACTATGGCTACACCTTC
CATSDLTENYGYTF
>TRBV27|17|-|TRBJ1-4|-
TGTGCCAGCAGTTTCAATAAGCCAGGCCGATCTCGTGAAAAACTGTTTTTT
CASSFNKPGRSREKLFF
>TRBV5-1|13|-|TRBJ1-6|-
TGCGCCAGCGGCAGGGATGGGGCTTCACCCCTCCACTTT
CASGRDGASPLHF
>TRBV11-2|14|-|TRBJ2-3|-
TGTGCCAGCAGCTCGATTTTAGCAGTCGGTTCTATATATTTT
CASSSILAVGSIYF
>TRBV5-5|14|-|TRBJ2-7|-
TGTGCCAGCAGCTTGTTGGTCCCGGCGGTCGAGCAGTACTTC
CASSLLVPAVEQYF
>TRBV18|17|-|TRBJ2-1|-
TGTGCCAGCTCACCACAGGCCGCAGGCCGGCGCAGCAATGAGCAGTTCTTC
CASSPQAAGRRSNEQFF
>TRBV28|17|-|TRBJ1-2|-
TGTGCCAGCAGTTCGACGACAACAGGGAGCCTCTCTGGAGGCTACACCTTC
CASSSTTTGSLSGGYTF
>TRBV18|14|TRBD2|TRBJ2-2|-
TGTGCCAGCGCCGGGAGGTCTAACACCGGGGAGCTGTTTTTT
CASAGRSNTGELFF
>TRBV5-6|12|-|TRBJ1-1|-
TGTGCCAGCAGCTCGACATGGTCTGAAGCTTTCTTT
CASSSTWSEAFF
>TRBV24-1|16|-|TRBJ1-5|-
TGTGCCACCAGTGATTTGCGGTCCAATATTAATCAGCCCCAGCATTTT
CATSDLRSNINQPQHF
>TRBV5-6|14|-|TRBJ1-2|-
TGTGCCAGCAGCTTGACAGGGCTGAACTATGGCTACACCTTC
CASSLTGLNYGYTF
>TRBV6-2/TRBV6-3|11|-|TRBJ2-3|-
TGTGCCAGCAGTCGGACTGGGGCGCAGTATTTT
CASSRTGAQYF
>TRBV24-1|11|-|TRBJ2-5|-
TGTGCCACCCAGGCTCGGGAGACCCAGTACTTC
CATQARETQYF